This entry lists 14 T cell receptor beta chains sequenced from one sample in a study of shared clonotypes between healthy human individuals. Produced via immunoSEQ multiplex PCR; TCRdb's table is partial and in-frame only. The sample lists about 680,000 clones; around three quarters were seen once. The sequenced material came from memory CD4+ T cells sorted from blood. Subset given: CD45RA-negative fraction. These receptors were taken from a woman in her thirties in good health.

The chain combines TRBV19 with TRBJ2-2, with TRBD2 matching over 12 bases. CDR3 length: 16 amino acids. Germline trimming cut 7 bases from V and 1 base from J; bases unmatched to any gene: 4. From germline, CDR1 is LNHDA and CDR2 SQIVND (reference sequence). The CDR3: CASTLAGGMNTGELFF. The CDR3 bases are TGTGCCAGTACCCTAGCGGGAGGGATGAACACCGGGGAGCTGTTTTTT.

The chain recombines TRBV2 with TRBJ1-3; 7 bases map to TRBD1. V was pared by 5 bases and J by 4 bases, with 14 bases of the junction left unmatched. Germline V lookup: CDR1 SNHLY, CDR2 FYNNEI. The CDR3 is made up of 17 amino acids. CDR3 nucleotides: TGTGCCAGCAGTAGGGGGCTAGGGGGATATTTCGGAAACACCATATATTTT. Its translation is CASSRGLGGYFGNTIYF.

In this sample, this clone turned up once. The chain joins TRBV6-6 to TRBJ1-1; the D gene is possibly TRBD1 (5 bases). The CDR3 is 13 amino acids. The germline V and J ends were trimmed by 6 bases and 5 bases, with 13 bases remaining between them. Germline V CDR1 and CDR2: MNHNY, SVGAGI (reference sequence). CDR3 amino acids: CASRLPGRTEAFF. For the CDR3, the DNA is TGTGCCAGCAGGCTCCCGGGGCGGACTGAAGCTTTCTTT.

V gene TRBV20-1 combines with J gene TRBJ2-5, with D possibly being TRBD1 (5 bases). The J call is doubtful: the DNA matches TRBJ2-7 better. CDR1 is DFQATT and CDR2 is SNEGSKA in the germline V gene (reference sequence). This CDR3 region has 11 residues. CDR3 sequence reads: CSAKDNYEQYF. The CDR3 nucleotides are TGCAGTGCAAAGGACAACTACGAGCAGTACTTC.

This clone showed up many times. V and J are TRBV6-1 and TRBJ1-5, with D perhaps matching TRBD1 (5 bases). This CDR3 contains 13 residues. Germline CDR1 and CDR2: MNHNS and SASEGT. Trimming left V 8 bases short and J 3 bases short, with 11 bases between. CDR3 in amino acids: CASRRDVNQPQHF. The CDR3 DNA reads TGTGCCAGCCGCCGGGACGTCAATCAGCCCCAGCATTTT.

The chain recombines TRBV6-5 with TRBJ2-7, with D uncertain. V lost 4 bases and J 7 bases, leaving 23 bases between the germline ends. The length of the CDR3 is 16 residues. The germline CDR1 and CDR2 sequences are MNHEY and SVGAGI. The chain's CDR3 is CASSFSRVSRTVEQYF. The CDR3 nucleotides are TGTGCCAGCAGTTTCTCCCGGGTCTCCCGCACGGTGGAGCAGTACTTC.

The gene calls are TRBV2 and TRBJ1-5, with D unclear. The CDR3 has 12 residues. From germline, CDR1 is SNHLY and CDR2 FYNNEI. V shed 2 bases and J shed 11 bases, with 10 bases lying between them. CDR3 residues: CASSESEASQHF. The CDR3 nucleotides read TGTGCCAGCAGTGAATCCGAGGCGTCCCAGCATTTT. The full variable domain, completed using reference TRBV2 and TRBJ1-5, is EPEVTQTPSHQVTQMGQEVILRCVPISNHLYFYWYRQILGQKVEFLVSFYNNEISEKSEIFDDQFSVERPDGSNFTLKIRSTKLEDSAMYFCASSESEASQHFGDGTRLSIL.

In this sample, this clone turned up once. This chain connects TRBV7-2 to TRBJ1-1, with D perhaps matching TRBD1 (6 bases). Per the germline V gene, CDR1 is SGHTA and CDR2 is FQGNSA. V was pared by 1 base and J by 10 bases, with 16 bases between. The CDR3 is 14 amino acids. The CDR3, as DNA: TGTGCCAGCAGCTTAGTTTTGGGGGCCGGGGGAGCTTTCTTT. This encodes CASSLVLGAGGAFF.

V is TRBV19 and J is TRBJ2-2, with D perhaps TRBD1 (7 bases). The V end was cut by 6 bases, the J end by 9 bases, with 17 bases between. The germline CDR1 and CDR2 sequences are LNHDA and SQIVND (reference sequence). The CDR3 loop spans 14 amino acids. The CDR3 spells CASRDRQGGRELFF. The CDR3 DNA follows: TGTGCCAGTAGAGACAGACAGGGAGGAAGGGAGCTGTTTTTT.

This chain uses TRBV5-1 with TRBJ1-3, with TRBD1 matching 7 bases. Germline V lookup: CDR1 SGHRS, CDR2 YFSETQ. CDR3 length: 15 amino acids. The junction had 6 bases not matched to a gene; V was cut back by 4 bases and J by 2 bases. CDR3 sequence reads: CASSVSGTAGNTIYF. The DNA of the CDR3 is TGCGCCAGCAGCGTATCCGGGACAGCTGGAAACACCATATATTTT.

J is TRBJ2-5 and V is TRBV5-1; a possible D gene is TRBD1 (6 bases). This CDR3 comprises 17 residues. V lost 0 bases to trimming and J lost 5 bases, with 20 bases between them. The V gene's germline CDR1 is SGHRS and CDR2 YFSETQ. This CDR3 is CASSLDWGPGLGETQYF. The CDR3 DNA follows: TGCGCCAGCAGCTTGGATTGGGGGCCCGGGCTTGGGGAGACCCAGTACTTC.

The chain links TRBV6-1 to TRBJ2-7; no definite D call. Trimming shortened V by 7 bases and J by 3 bases, and 7 bases separated the two germline ends. The germline V gene encodes CDR1 MNHNS and CDR2 SASEGT. The CDR3 covers 11 residues. The CDR3 nucleotides are TGTGCCAGCATCGGAAGCTACGAGCAGTACTTC. Translating gives CASIGSYEQYF.

This CDR3 is CASSPGTSGRAVTQYF. The CDR3 nucleotides are TGTGCCAGCAGCCCCGGGACTAGCGGGAGGGCCGTGACCCAGTACTTC. The chain has TRBV28 and TRBJ2-5; 16 nucleotides line up with TRBD2. CDR3 length: 16 amino acids. The trim removed 6 bases at V and 7 bases at J, leaving 8 bases unmatched. Germline lookup yields CDR1 MDHEN and CDR2 SYDVKM.

Only one count was recorded for this clone. The same CDR3 also results from other DNA sequences found in this sample. The V and J genes are TRBV19 and TRBJ1-2; no firm D call. Germline values: CDR1 LNHDA, CDR2 SQIVND (reference sequence). The ends were cut back, 4 bases at V and 8 bases at J, with 11 bases in the middle. The CDR3 has 12 residues. The CDR3 DNA reads as TGTGCCAGTAGTACCGGCTTGCGGGGCTACACCTTC. Protein product: CASSTGLRGYTF.